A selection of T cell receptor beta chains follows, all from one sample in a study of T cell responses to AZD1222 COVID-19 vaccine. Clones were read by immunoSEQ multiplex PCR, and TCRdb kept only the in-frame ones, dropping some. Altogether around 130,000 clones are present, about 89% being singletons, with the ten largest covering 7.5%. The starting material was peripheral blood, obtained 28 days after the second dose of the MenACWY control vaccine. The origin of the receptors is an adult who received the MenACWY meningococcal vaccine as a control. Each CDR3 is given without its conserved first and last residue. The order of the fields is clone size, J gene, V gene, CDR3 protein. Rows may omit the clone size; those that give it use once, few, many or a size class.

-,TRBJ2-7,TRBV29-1,SVAGLAGFILEQY
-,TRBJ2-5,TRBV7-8,ASSLGGDQETQY
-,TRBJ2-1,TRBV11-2,ASSSLGGGLSYNEQF
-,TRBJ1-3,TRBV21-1,ASSGGTKIGIGGNTIY
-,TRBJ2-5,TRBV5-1,ATRGGGRQETQY
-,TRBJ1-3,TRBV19,ASRGGNTIY
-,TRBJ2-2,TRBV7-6,ASSRGNRGTGELF
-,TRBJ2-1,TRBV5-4,ASSLASGALDNEQF
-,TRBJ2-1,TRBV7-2,ASRPTWGYNEQF
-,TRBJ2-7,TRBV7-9,ASSQGPIYEQY
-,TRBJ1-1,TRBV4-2,ASSQDSAKTPMNTEAF
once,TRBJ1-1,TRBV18,ASSPPGQKMNTEAF
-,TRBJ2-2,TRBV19,ASSMYRENTGELF
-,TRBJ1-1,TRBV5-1,ASSGDRGMNTEAF
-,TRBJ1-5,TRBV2,ASTTLKTGTFSQPQH
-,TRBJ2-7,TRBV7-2,ASSSYPSYEQY
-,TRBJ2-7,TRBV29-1,SVGRGDEQY
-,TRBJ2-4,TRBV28,ASSIPGTGVQNIQY
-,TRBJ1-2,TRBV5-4,ASRVSTGENYGYT
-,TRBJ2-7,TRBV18,ASSPTSYYEQY
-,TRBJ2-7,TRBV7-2,ASRTGSGTAYEQY
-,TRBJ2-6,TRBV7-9,ASSLVGSGANVLT
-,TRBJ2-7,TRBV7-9,ASSLGGGEQY
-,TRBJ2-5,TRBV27,ASRTSQETQY
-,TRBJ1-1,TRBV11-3,ASSLVPGTEAF
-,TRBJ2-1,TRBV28,ASGQGAGVNEQF
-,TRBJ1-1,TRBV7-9,ASSPGNWVNTEAF
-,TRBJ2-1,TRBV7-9,ASSKSAALYNEQF
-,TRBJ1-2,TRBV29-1,SVETGYGYT
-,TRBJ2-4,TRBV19,ASSIVGRTNIQY
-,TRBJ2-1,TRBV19,ASSMIPSSGIYNEQF
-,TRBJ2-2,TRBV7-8,ASSPPGQGFEELF
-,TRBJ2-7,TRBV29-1,SVEDRRTGTYEQY
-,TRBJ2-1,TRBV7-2,ASSSRQGYNEQF
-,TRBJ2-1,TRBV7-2,ASSLRNTWNEQF
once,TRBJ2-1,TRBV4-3,ASSLPGQGYNEQF
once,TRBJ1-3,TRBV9,ASSWDENTIY
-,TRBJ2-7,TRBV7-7,ASSLLLAGGPSEQY
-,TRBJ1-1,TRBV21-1,ASSRGGNKQNTEAF
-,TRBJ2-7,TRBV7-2,ASSPEGREAGEQY
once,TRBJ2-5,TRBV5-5,ASSLELAGGFQETQY
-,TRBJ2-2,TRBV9,ASSVGAGWNTGELF
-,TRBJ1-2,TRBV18,ASSGPGGNYGYT
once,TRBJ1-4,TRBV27,ASSSQGAGEEKLF
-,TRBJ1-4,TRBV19,ASSGAGEKLF
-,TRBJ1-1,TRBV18,ASSPNGQGTEAF
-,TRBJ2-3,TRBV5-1,ASSLIPGQDTDTQY
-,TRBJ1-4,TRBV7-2,ASSLAYNEKLF
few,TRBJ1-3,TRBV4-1,ASSQEIWAGSGNTIY
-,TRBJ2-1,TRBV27,ASSFYRSSYNEQF
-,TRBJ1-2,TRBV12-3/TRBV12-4,ASSSTTYGYT
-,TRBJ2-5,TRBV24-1,ATSDIGQGMETQY
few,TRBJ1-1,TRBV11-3,ASSTGGNTEAF
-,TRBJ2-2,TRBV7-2,ASSLRASGSFRGELF
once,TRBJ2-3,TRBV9,ASSVQGATDTQY